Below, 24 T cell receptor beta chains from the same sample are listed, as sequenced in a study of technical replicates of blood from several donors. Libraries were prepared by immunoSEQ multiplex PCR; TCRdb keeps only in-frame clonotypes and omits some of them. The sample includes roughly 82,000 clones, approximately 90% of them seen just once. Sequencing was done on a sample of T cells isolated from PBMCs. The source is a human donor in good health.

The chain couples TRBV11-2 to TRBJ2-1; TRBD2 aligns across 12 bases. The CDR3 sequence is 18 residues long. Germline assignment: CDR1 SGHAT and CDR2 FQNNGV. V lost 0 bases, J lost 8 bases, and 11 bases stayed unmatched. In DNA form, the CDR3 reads TGTGCCAGCAGCTTAGATGTGTTTGGACTAGCGGGAAGTCATGAGCAGTTCTTC. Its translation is CASSLDVFGLAGSHEQFF.

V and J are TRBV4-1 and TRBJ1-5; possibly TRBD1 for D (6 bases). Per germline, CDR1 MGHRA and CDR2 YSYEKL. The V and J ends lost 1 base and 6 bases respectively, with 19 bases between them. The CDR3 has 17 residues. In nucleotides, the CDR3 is TGCGCCAGCAGCCAAGTTGTGTCAGGGGTAAAAGGTCAGCCCCAGCATTTT. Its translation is CASSQVVSGVKGQPQHF.

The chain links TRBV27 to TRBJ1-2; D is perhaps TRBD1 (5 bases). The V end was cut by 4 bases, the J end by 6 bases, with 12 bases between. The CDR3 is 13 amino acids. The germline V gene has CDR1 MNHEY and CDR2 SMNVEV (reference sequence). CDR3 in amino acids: CASSSRTGDGYTF. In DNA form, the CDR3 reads TGTGCCAGCAGTTCACGTACGGGGGATGGCTACACCTTC.

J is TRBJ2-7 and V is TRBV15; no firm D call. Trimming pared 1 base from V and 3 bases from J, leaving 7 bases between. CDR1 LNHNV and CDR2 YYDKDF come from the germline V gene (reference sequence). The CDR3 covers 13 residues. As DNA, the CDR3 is TGTGCCACCAGCAGAGGGAACAGCTACGAGCAGTACTTC. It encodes CATSRGNSYEQYF.

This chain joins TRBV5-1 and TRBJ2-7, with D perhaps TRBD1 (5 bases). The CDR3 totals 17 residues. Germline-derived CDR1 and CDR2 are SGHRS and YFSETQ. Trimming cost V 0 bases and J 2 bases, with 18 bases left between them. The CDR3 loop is CASSLATITGVTYEQYF. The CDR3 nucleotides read TGCGCCAGCAGCTTGGCCACAATTACAGGAGTGACCTACGAGCAGTACTTC.

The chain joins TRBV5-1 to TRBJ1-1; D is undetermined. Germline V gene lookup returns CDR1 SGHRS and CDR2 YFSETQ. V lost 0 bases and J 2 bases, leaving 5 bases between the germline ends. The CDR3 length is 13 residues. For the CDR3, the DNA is TGCGCCAGCAGCTTGGGTACTAACACTGAAGCTTTCTTT. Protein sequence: CASSLGTNTEAFF.

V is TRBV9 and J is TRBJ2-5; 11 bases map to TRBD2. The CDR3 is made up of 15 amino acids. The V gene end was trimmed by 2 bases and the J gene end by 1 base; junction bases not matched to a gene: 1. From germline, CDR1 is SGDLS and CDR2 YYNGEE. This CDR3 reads CASSVGLAVQETQYF. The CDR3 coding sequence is TGTGCCAGCAGCGTGGGACTAGCGGTCCAAGAGACCCAGTACTTC.

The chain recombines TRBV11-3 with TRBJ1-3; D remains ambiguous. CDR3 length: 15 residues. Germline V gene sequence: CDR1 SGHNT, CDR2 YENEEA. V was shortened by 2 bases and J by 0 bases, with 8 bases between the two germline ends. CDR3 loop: CASSLFHYSGNTIYF. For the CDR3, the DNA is TGTGCCAGCAGCTTATTTCACTACTCTGGAAACACCATATATTTT. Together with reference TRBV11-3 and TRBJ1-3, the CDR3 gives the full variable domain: EAGVVQSPRYKIIEKKQPVAFWCNPISGHNTLYWYLQNLGQGPELLIRYENEEAVDDSQLPKDRFSAERLKGVDSTLKIQPAELGDSAVYLCASSLFHYSGNTIYFGEGSWLTVV.

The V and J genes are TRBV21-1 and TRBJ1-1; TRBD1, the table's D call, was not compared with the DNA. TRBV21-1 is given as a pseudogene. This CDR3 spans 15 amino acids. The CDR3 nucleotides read TGTGCCAGCAGCGGCCGGGACAGGGAGGGCACTGAAGCTTTCTTT. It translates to CASSGRDREGTEAFF.

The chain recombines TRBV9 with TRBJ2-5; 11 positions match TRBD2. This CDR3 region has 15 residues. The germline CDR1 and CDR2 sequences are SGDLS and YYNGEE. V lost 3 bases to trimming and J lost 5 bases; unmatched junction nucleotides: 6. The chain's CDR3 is CASSASSGRIETQYF. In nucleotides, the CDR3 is TGTGCCAGCAGCGCTTCTAGCGGGAGGATTGAGACCCAGTACTTC.

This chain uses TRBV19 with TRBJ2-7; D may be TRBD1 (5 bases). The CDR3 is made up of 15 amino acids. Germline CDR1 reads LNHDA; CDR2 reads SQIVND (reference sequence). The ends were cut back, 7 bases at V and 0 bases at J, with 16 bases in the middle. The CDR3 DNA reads TGTGCCAGTACCGAGACAGCGCTAAGCTCCTACGAGCAGTACTTC. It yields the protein CASTETALSSYEQYF.

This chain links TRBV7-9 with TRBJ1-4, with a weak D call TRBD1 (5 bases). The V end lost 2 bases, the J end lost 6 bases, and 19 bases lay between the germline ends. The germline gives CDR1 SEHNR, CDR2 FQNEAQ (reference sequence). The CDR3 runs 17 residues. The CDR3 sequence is CASSLYQGLRFYEKLFF. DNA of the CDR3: TGTGCCAGCAGCTTATATCAGGGCCTAAGATTTTATGAAAAACTGTTTTTT.

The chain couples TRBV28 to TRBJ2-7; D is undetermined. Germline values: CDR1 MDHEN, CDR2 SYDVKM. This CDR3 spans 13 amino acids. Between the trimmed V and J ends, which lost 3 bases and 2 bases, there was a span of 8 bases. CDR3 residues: CASSFSVAYEQYF. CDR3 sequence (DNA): TGTGCCAGCAGTTTTAGTGTAGCCTACGAGCAGTACTTC.

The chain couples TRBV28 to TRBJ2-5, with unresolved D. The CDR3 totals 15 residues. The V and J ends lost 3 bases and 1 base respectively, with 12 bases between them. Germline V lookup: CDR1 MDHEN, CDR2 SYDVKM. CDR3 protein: CASSFSFSSQETQYF. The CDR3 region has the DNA TGTGCCAGCAGTTTTAGTTTTAGCTCCCAAGAGACCCAGTACTTC.

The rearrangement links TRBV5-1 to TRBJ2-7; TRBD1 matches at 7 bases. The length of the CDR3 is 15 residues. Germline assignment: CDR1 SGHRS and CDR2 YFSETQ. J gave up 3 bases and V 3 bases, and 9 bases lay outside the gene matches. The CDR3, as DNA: TGCGCCAGCAGCTCGGCCGACAGGGAACACTACGAGCAGTACTTC. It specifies CASSSADREHYEQYF.

CDR3 in DNA: TGCGCCAGCAGCTCCGGACTAGCGGAGACCCAGTACTTC. Residues: CASSSGLAETQYF. The rearrangement joins TRBV5-1 to TRBJ2-5, with 9 bases fitting TRBD2. CDR3 length equals 13 residues. V was clipped by 3 bases and J by 5 bases; unmatched bases: 2. The germline CDR1 and CDR2 sequences are SGHRS and YFSETQ.

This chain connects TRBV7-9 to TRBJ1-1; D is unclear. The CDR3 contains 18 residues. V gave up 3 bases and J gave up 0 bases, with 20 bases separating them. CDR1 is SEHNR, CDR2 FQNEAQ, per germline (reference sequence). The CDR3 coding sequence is TGTGCCAGCAGCTTTCAGAGGGAGGAATATACCTTGAACACTGAAGCTTTCTTT. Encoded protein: CASSFQREEYTLNTEAFF.

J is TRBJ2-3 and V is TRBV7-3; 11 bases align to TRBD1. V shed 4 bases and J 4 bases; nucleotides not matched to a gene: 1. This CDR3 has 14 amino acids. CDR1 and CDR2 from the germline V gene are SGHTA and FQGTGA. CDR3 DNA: TGTGCCAGCAGCTGGGGACAGGGGGCAGATACGCAGTATTTT. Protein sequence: CASSWGQGADTQYF.

CDR3 DNA sequence: TGTGCCAGCAGTTACTCCTCCCCAGGGACTGGAAACACCATATATTTT. Translating gives CASSYSSPGTGNTIYF. This chain links TRBV6-5 with TRBJ1-3; possible D gene TRBD1, 5 bases. The CDR3 length is 16 residues. V was shortened by 0 bases and J by 2 bases, with 11 bases between the two germline ends. CDR1 MNHEY and CDR2 SVGAGI come from the germline V gene.

CDR3 sequence (DNA): TGCGCCAGCAGCTTTGGACAGGACACATACAATGAGCAGTTCTTC. Its translation is CASSFGQDTYNEQFF. J is TRBJ2-1 and V is TRBV5-1; 7 bases line up with TRBD1. The CDR3 runs 15 residues. The junction had 6 bases not matched to a gene; V was cut back by 2 bases and J by 4 bases. Looked up from germline, CDR1 is SGHRS and CDR2 is YFSETQ.

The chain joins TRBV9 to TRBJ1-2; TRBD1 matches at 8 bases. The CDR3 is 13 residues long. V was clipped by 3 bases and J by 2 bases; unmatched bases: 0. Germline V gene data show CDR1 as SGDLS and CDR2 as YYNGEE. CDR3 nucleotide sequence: TGTGCCAGCAGCGGACAGGGGAACTATGGCTACACCTTC. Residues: CASSGQGNYGYTF.

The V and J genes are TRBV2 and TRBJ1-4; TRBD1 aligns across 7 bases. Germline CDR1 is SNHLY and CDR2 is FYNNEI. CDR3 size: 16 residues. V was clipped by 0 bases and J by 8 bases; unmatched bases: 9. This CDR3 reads CASSEAAYRGREKLFF. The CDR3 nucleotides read TGTGCCAGCAGTGAAGCGGCATACAGGGGTAGAGAAAAACTGTTTTTT. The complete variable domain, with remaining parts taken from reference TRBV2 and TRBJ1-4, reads EPEVTQTPSHQVTQMGQEVILRCVPISNHLYFYWYRQILGQKVEFLVSFYNNEISEKSEIFDDQFSVERPDGSNFTLKIRSTKLEDSAMYFCASSEAAYRGREKLFFGSGTQLSVL.

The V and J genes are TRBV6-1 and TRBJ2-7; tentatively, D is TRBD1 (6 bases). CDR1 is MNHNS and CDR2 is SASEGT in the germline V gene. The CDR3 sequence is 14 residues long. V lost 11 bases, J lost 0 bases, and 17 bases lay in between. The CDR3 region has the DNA TGTGCCGGTTCAGGGGTAGGGGCCTCCTACGAGCAGTACTTC. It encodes CAGSGVGASYEQYF.

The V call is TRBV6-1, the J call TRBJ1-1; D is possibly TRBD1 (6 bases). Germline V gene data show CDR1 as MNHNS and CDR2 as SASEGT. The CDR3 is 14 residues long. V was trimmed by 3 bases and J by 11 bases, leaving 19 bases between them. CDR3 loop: CASSDQGLVMIAFF. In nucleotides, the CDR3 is TGTGCCAGCAGTGATCAGGGGCTCGTGATGATCGCTTTCTTT.